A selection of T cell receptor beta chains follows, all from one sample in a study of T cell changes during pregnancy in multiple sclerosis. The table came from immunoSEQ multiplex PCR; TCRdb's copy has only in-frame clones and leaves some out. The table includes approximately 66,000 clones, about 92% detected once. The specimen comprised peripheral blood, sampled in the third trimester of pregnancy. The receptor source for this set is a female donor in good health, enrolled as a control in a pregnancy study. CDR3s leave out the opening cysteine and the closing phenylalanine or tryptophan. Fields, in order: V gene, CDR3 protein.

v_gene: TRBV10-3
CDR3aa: AIRKGTDTGELF

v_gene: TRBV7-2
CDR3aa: ASSETSGSTETQY

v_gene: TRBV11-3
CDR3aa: ASSLYGAMNNEQF

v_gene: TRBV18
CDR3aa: ASSPPPGNTIY

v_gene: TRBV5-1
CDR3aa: ASSLGYGAYEQY

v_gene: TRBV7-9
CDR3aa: ATESGSVYNEQF

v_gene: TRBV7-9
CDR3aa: ASSLSTIGGGRSNQPQH

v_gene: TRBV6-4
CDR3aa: ASSAGTRGEQF

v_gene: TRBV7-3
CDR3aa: ASSLGLESYNEQF

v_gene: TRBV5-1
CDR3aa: ASSLLAGGLSRETQY

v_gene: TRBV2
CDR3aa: ASSGRQGSTNEKLF

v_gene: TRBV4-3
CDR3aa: ASSQETAGNTGELF

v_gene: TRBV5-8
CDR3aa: ASSLGGQINSPLH

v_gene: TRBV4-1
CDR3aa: ASSQGAAGTGNTIY

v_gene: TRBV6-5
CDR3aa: ASSYAPEETQY

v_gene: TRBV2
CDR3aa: ASRLAGVSTDTQY

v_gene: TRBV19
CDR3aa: ASSIDRSVKRPQY

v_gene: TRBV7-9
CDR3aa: ASSGTSGRAYNEQF

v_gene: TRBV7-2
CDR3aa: ASKPGTFFTGELF

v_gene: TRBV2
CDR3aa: ASSEAHYGQLTGELF

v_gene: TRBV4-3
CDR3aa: ASSTGWGAETQY

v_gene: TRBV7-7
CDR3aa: ASSLVPSGAGGNEQF

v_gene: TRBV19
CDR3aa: ASSMGVGGTAAYNEQF

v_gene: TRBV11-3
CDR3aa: ASSLGQLYEQY

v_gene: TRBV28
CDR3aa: ASSSGEGRLAF

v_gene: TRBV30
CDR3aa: AWSVPHGRGVKLF

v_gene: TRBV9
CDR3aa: ASSGLGQGQGETQY

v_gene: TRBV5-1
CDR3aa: ASSRGGNLNTEAF

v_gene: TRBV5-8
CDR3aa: ASSLYAGVVTDTQY

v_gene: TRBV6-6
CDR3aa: ASSTLAGGPDTQY

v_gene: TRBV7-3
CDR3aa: ASSSVSTGELF

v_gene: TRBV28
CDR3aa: ASSFSRPSDEQY

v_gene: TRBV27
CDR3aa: ASSLEPGGNIQY

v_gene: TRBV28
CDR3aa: ASSLPRGGGDEQY

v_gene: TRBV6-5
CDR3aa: ASSRPGQPQH

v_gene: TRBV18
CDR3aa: ASSPSSPPDTQY

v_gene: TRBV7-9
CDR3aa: ASSLVEGNEQF

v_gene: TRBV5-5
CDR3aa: ASSLRGGLWETQY

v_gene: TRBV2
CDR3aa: ASSDGLAGVEQY

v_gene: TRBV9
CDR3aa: ASSVVGLAGTYNEQF

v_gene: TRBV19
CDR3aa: ASSLRGPREAF

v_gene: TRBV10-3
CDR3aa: AISAAFFRRGGTEAF

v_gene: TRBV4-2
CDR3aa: ASRTGSASNQPQH

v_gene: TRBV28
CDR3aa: ASSSSGRFSSRTGELF

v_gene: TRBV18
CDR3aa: ASSPGTGETQY

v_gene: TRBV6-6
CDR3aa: ASYPGGSYEQY

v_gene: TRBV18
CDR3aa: ASSPVGTGDNEQF

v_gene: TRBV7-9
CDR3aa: ASAPRERGQASQY

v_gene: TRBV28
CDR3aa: ASSSLNMGGYEQY

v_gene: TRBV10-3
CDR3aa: AITPSGGREAF

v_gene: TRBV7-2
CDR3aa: ASSFIGTDNQPQH

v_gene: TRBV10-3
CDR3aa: ATAGQNEKLF

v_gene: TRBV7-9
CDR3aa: ASSSSLGGLDTQY

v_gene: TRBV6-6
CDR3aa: ASSYSASGVVTQY

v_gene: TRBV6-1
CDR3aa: ASSIGQGGNTIY

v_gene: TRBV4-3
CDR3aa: ASSQTLLYRTDTQY

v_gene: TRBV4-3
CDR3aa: ASSQGTGEGTEAF